This T cell receptor beta chain was observed in a study of blood T cells in healthy people across ages. General study points: With age, beta diversity per million T cells declined roughly linearly, significantly by 35 to 40.

Concerning this clonotype itself: Antigen: not known. A much larger clone differs from this one at a single base, so this may be a read error.

A second PCR, run for roughly 7 to 11 cycles, used a sample-barcoded 5' primer plus a J-beta primer mix. Tags on each cDNA molecule came from a template-switch adaptor with 12 random nucleotides. Every sample returned 2.5 million or more CDR3-containing paired-end reads. One entry per CDR3 protein results from TCRdb running MiXCR on the 5' RACE reads. The table shows about 680,000 distinct CDR3 sequences, with around 48% occurring only once. Per germline, CDR1 LNHNV and CDR2 YYDKDF (reference sequence). V was clipped by 1 base and J by 2 bases; unmatched bases: 5. The CDR3 loop spans 16 amino acids. V and J are TRBV15 and TRBJ2-3; 8 positions match TRBD2. The sample was blood. This clonotype originated in a woman in her fifties or sixties in good health. This CDR3 reads CATSRATSVYTDTQYF. Written as DNA, the CDR3 is TGTGCCACCAGCAGAGCGACTAGCGTGTACACAGATACGCAGTATTTT.